These 21 T cell receptor beta chains originate from one sample sequenced in a study of blood T cell repertoires in COVID-19. Repertoires were generated with immunoSEQ multiplex PCR, while TCRdb's copy carries only in-frame clones and drops some. In the table there are approximately 82,000 clones, around 85% of which are singletons. The sequencing sample was made of peripheral blood. The receptors were gathered from a woman in her 70s with active or convalescent COVID-19.

The CDR3 coding sequence is TGTGCCAGCAGCCAAACAGGGAACAATCAGCCCCAGCATTTT. This translates into CASSQTGNNQPQHF. V gene TRBV6-2 or TRBV6-3 combines with J gene TRBJ1-5, with D perhaps matching TRBD1 (6 bases). Germline lookup yields CDR1 MNHEY and CDR2 SVGEGT. The germline V and J ends were trimmed by 6 bases and 3 bases, with 12 bases remaining between them. There are 14 residues in the CDR3.

The chain recombines TRBV7-2 with TRBJ2-7, with D tentatively TRBD2 (6 bases). Germline V gene sequence: CDR1 SGHTA, CDR2 FQGNSA. This CDR3 contains 14 residues. The V gene lost 5 bases and the J gene lost 6 bases, with 17 bases spanning the gap. The chain's CDR3 is CASSDRGGESEQYF. Written as DNA, the CDR3 is TGTGCCAGCAGCGATAGAGGAGGGGAAAGCGAGCAGTACTTC.

The V and J genes are TRBV4-2 and TRBJ2-7; 10 nucleotides agree with TRBD2. J gave up 2 bases and V 1 base, and 2 bases lay outside the gene matches. CDR3 length: 15 amino acids. The V gene's germline CDR1 is LGHNA and CDR2 YNFKEQ. The CDR3 coding sequence is TGTGCCAGCAGCCAAGGGGGGACTAGCGCCTACGAGCAGTACTTC. It specifies CASSQGGTSAYEQYF.

Written as DNA, the CDR3 is TGTGCCAGCAGCCAGGCACAGGGGGCTGGAGCTTTCTTT. This encodes CASSQAQGAGAFF. V is TRBV3-1 (or the pseudogene TRBV3-2) and J is TRBJ1-1, with TRBD1 matching 9 bases. The CDR3 sequence is 13 residues long. Germline-derived CDR1 and CDR2 are LGHDT and YNNKEL (reference sequence). V lost 3 bases and J lost 10; bases outside the gene matches: 6.

The CDR3 nucleotides are TGTGCCAGCACGACTTGGCCGGGTGGCCATGAGCAGTTCTTC. Translated: CASTTWPGGHEQFF. The chain couples TRBV5-6 to TRBJ2-1; D is unresolved. CDR3 size: 14 residues. Germline values: CDR1 SGHDT, CDR2 YYEEEE. V lost 6 bases to trimming and J lost 8 bases, with 18 bases between them.

The gene calls are TRBV2 and TRBJ2-3; D uncertain. There are 13 residues in the CDR3. Trimming removed 7 bases from V and 1 base from J, with 9 bases in between. The germline gives CDR1 SNHLY, CDR2 FYNNEI. CDR3 region: CASNPSGTDTQYF. The CDR3 coding sequence is TGTGCCAGCAACCCGTCGGGCACAGATACGCAGTATTTT.

This chain uses TRBV4-3 with TRBJ2-2; D uncertain. The CDR3 is made up of 16 amino acids. From germline, CDR1 is LGHNA and CDR2 YSLEER. The V end lost 4 bases, the J end lost 1 base, and 13 bases lay between the germline ends. The CDR3 DNA sequence: TGCGCCAGCAGCCCCGTCCGAACAGAGAACACCGGGGAGCTGTTTTTT. It specifies CASSPVRTENTGELFF.

The chain employs TRBV20-1 and TRBJ2-5; TRBD1 might be the D (5 bases). Germline V gene sequence: CDR1 DFQATT, CDR2 SNEGSKA (reference sequence). The CDR3 runs to 13 residues. Trimming took off 3 bases at V and 4 bases at J, with 12 bases between the two ends. The CDR3 here is CSASQGLGETQYF. CDR3 in DNA: TGCAGTGCTAGTCAGGGATTGGGAGAGACCCAGTACTTC.

CDR3 in amino acids: CASGTKGSYEQYF. Written as DNA, the CDR3 is TGTGCAAGTGGGACAAAAGGGTCCTACGAGCAGTACTTC. The chain links TRBV5-4 to TRBJ2-7, with D possibly matching TRBD1 (6 bases). CDR3 length equals 13 residues. Germline V gene data show CDR1 as SGHNT and CDR2 as YYREEE (reference sequence).

The chain employs TRBV27 and TRBJ2-7; possibly TRBD1 for D (6 bases). The CDR3 is made up of 14 amino acids. In germline, CDR1 is MNHEY, CDR2 SMNVEV (reference sequence). V dropped 6 bases and J dropped 4 bases, with 16 bases sitting between them. The DNA for the CDR3 is TGTGCCAGCAGCCGGACAGCCCTTCAGTACGAGCAGTACTTC. Translated, it gives CASSRTALQYEQYF.

This chain joins TRBV3-1 (or the pseudogene TRBV3-2) and TRBJ1-4; D is unresolved. V gave up 0 bases and J gave up 13 bases, with 18 bases separating them. The germline V gene has CDR1 LGHDT and CDR2 YNNKEL (reference sequence). CDR3 length: 15 residues. The DNA for the CDR3 is TGTGCCAGCAGCCAAGATTTCAATCAGGAAAGCGGACTGTTTTTT. As protein: CASSQDFNQESGLFF.

CDR3 DNA: TGCGCCAGCAGCGAAAGACAGGCTGCCTATGGCTACACCTTC. Amino acids: CASSERQAAYGYTF. The V gene is TRBV5-1, the J gene TRBJ1-2; tentative D call: TRBD1 (6 bases). Trimming pared 4 bases from V and 4 bases from J, leaving 14 bases between. The length of the CDR3 is 14 residues. CDR1 and CDR2 from the germline V gene are SGHRS and YFSETQ.

The chain uses TRBV20-1 and TRBJ2-7; no definite D call. The CDR3 totals 11 residues. Germline V gene data show CDR1 as DFQATT and CDR2 as SNEGSKA (reference sequence). CDR3 nucleotide sequence: TGCAGCATAGTTAGCTCCTACGAGCAGTACTTC. Its translation is CSIVSSYEQYF.

J is TRBJ2-7 and V is TRBV3-1 (or the pseudogene TRBV3-2); 10 nucleotides line up with TRBD2. The V segment lost 8 bases and the J segment 2 bases; nucleotides outside the gene matches: 3. Germline V lookup: CDR1 LGHDT, CDR2 YNNKEL (reference sequence). The CDR3 has 13 amino acids. For the CDR3, the DNA is TGTGCCAGCCGAGCGGGGGGGACCTACGAGCAGTACTTC. Translated, it gives CASRAGGTYEQYF.

The chain has TRBV28 and TRBJ2-5; possible D gene TRBD2, 5 bases. This CDR3 region has 16 residues. In germline, CDR1 is MDHEN, CDR2 SYDVKM. With 4 bases removed from V and 2 bases from J, the gap between germline ends came to 17 bases. CDR3 sequence (DNA): TGTGCCAGCAGTTCCGGACTCGGAAAGTCACAAGAGACCCAGTACTTC. Its protein is CASSSGLGKSQETQYF.

This clone was picked up one time. This chain connects TRBV27 to TRBJ1-1; TRBD1 might be the D (5 bases). V was cut by 4 bases and J by 10 bases, with 22 bases left in between. CDR3 length: 15 residues. Looked up from germline, CDR1 is MNHEY and CDR2 is SMNVEV (reference sequence). The chain's CDR3 is CASSSNGQGWFGAFF. The CDR3 region has the DNA TGTGCCAGCAGTTCCAACGGGCAGGGCTGGTTTGGAGCTTTCTTT.

The sample holds one count of this clone. The genes are TRBV28 and TRBJ2-7, with TRBD2 identical over 9 bases. Germline assignment: CDR1 MDHEN and CDR2 SYDVKM. V was pared by 1 base and J by 11 bases, with 9 bases of the junction left unmatched. This CDR3 comprises 14 residues. CDR3: CASSLSGGGAAEYF. The CDR3 DNA follows: TGTGCCAGCAGTTTATCCGGCGGGGGGGCCGCCGAGTACTTC.

The V gene is TRBV11-1, the J gene TRBJ2-3; D gene ambiguous. Germline CDR1 reads SGHAT; CDR2 reads FQDESV (reference sequence). V shed 5 bases and J shed 3 bases, with 9 bases lying between them. CDR3 size: 13 residues. CDR3 protein: CASSTADTDTQYF. The CDR3 DNA follows: TGTGCCAGCAGCACCGCGGATACAGATACGCAGTATTTT.

This chain uses TRBV7-9 with TRBJ1-2; weak D call: TRBD1 (6 bases). The ends were cut back, 1 base at V and 6 bases at J, with 15 bases in the middle. CDR1 and CDR2 (germline): SEHNR, FQNEAQ (reference sequence). This CDR3 region has 15 residues. The CDR3 loop reads CASSLVTGSSDGYTF. CDR3 nucleotides: TGTGCCAGCAGCTTAGTCACAGGGAGTTCAGATGGCTACACCTTC.

About this clone itself: An end of the junction differs from the germline gene, which may be a read error. V and J are TRBV28 and TRBJ2-7, with 10 positions matching TRBD1. This CDR3 is 16 amino acids long. Germline-derived CDR1 and CDR2 are MDHEN and SYDVKM. The CDR3 spells CASSLNIRSGQGSFFF. The CDR3 DNA reads as TGTGCCAGCAGTTTAAACATCCGGTCGGGACAGGGGAGTTTTTTCTTC.

The rearrangement links TRBV4-1 to TRBJ1-4, with no clear D. V dropped 4 bases and J dropped 0 bases, with 9 bases sitting between them. This CDR3 is built from 15 residues. Per the germline V gene, CDR1 is MGHRA and CDR2 is YSYEKL. CDR3 nucleotides: TGCGCCAGCAGCCTGGAGAGTGCAACTAATGAAAAACTGTTTTTT. Its translation is CASSLESATNEKLFF.